This T cell receptor beta chain was recorded in a study of T cells in Graves' hyperthyroidism and ophthalmopathy. V lost 1 base, J lost 4 bases, and 6 bases stayed unmatched. The CDR3 is 16 amino acids. Germline assignment: CDR1 SGHAT and CDR2 FQNNGV. About 9.4 ml fresh peripheral blood yielded the PBMCs. The CDR3 regions of TCR beta were amplified from RNA transcripts. Researchers ran a first-round RT-PCR on the TCR CDR3 using the HTBI primer set. TCRdb processed the multiplex PCR reads anew with MiXCR; each CDR3 protein has one entry. The sample yields 730,000 or so distinct CDR3 sequences, roughly a sixth seen once.

This clonotype originated in a woman aged 50 to 60 with Graves' hyperthyroidism that later progressed to Graves' ophthalmopathy. Sequenced: blood. The chain recombines TRBV11-2 with TRBJ2-2, with 7 bases that match TRBD2. CDR3 coding DNA: TGTGCCAGCAGCTTAGCAGGGACTACACTCACCGGGGAGCTGTTTTTT. It translates to CASSLAGTTLTGELFF.